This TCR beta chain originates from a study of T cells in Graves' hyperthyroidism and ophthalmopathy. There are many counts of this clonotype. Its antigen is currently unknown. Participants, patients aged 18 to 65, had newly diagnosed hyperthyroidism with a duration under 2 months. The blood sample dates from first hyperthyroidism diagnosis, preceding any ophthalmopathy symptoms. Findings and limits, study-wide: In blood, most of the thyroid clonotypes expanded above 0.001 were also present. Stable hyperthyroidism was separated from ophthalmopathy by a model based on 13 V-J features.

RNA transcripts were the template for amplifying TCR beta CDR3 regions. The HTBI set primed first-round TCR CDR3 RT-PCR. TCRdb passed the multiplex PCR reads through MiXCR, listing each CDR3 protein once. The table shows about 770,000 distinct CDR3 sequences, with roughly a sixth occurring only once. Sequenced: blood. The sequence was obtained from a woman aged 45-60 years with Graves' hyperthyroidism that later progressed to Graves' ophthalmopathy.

The DNA for the CDR3 is TGCAGTGCTAGAGATCCCACAGCGAACACTGAAGCTTTCTTT. It encodes CSARDPTANTEAFF. This chain uses TRBV20-1 with TRBJ1-1; D is unclear. The germline V gene has CDR1 DFQATT and CDR2 SNEGSKA (reference sequence). The CDR3 sequence is 14 residues long. Trimming removed 0 bases from V and 1 base from J, with 9 bases in between.